This entry is about one TCR beta chain. What this receptor recognizes is not known. Base quality data are lacking; no much larger clone is found one base away. Library construction relied on the immunoSEQ multiplex PCR assay. TCRdb re-hosts the immuneACCESS table, in-frame sequences only. Its copies lack some clones; in the studies checked, an unresolved V gene accounts for under half of them, and the cause for the rest is not known. This sample gives fewer than 85,000 clones in total; roughly 93% of them show up just once. About 2.5% of the sample is in the top ten clones. This record belongs to a study of T cell changes during pregnancy in multiple sclerosis (dated by TCRdb to about 2019). Context from the whole study: The study looked at changes in the T cell repertoire across pregnancy in women with multiple sclerosis.

Trimming removed 3 bases from V and 6 bases from J, leaving 13 bases between the germline ends. The cysteine opens and the phenylalanine closes a CDR3 of 14 amino acids. Of the read, only the CDR3 DNA is kept; its 42 bases are in frame from base 1. The germline V gene gives CDR1 as SGHDT and CDR2 as YYEEEE. Sequences were derived from peripheral blood, sampled in the third trimester of pregnancy. The chain joins TRBV5-6 to TRBJ2-1; the best D guess is TRBD2, with 5 bases matching. The TCR sequence derives from a female donor with multiple sclerosis, enrolled in a pregnancy study. The CDR3 sequence is CASSSALRGNEQFF. DNA sequence: TGTGCCAGCAGCTCGGCCCTTCGGGGCAATGAGCAGTTCTTC.